This TCR beta chain was sequenced during a study of blood T cell repertoires in COVID-19. About the study: Samples came from the United States, Italy and Spain, spanning acute and convalescent COVID-19.

Seattle patients were enrolled during active infection and followed longitudinally. The method was immunoSEQ multiplex PCR; TCRdb's version includes in-frame clones alone and lacks a portion of them. In the table there are 300,000 to 350,000 clones, 90% of which are singletons. Germline V lookup: CDR1 LGHNA, CDR2 YNFKEQ. V was clipped by 0 bases and J by 6 bases; unmatched bases: 10. The CDR3 runs to 18 residues. The clonotype originates from a woman in her 30s with COVID-19, enrolled during active disease. Sequenced input: peripheral blood. V and J are TRBV4-2 and TRBJ2-2, with 10 positions matching TRBD2. The CDR3 sequence: CASSQEGLAGVSAGELFF. CDR3 nucleotide sequence: TGTGCCAGCAGCCAAGAGGGCCTAGCGGGAGTGTCAGCCGGGGAGCTGTTTTTT.